Listed below are T cell receptor beta chains from one sample, sequenced in a study of T-cell memory formation after mild COVID-19. TCRdb reanalysed the 5' RACE reads using MiXCR and keeps one entry per CDR3 protein. In the table there are under 5,000 distinct CDR3 sequences, approximately 16% of which are singletons. The specimen sequenced was PBMCs or a T cell subset sorted from them (not recorded which). The origin of the receptors is an adult who had mild COVID-19 (a few samples of this study predate the infection). Cell type and time point are not known. The CDR3 runs from the conserved cysteine through the conserved F or W. The order of the fields is clone size, J gene, V gene, D gene, CDR3 DNA, CDR3 protein. The D gene is left open where the match is weak. Where a row states a size, it is once, few, many or the class of an expanded clone; other rows omit it.

clone size: medium-sized; J gene: TRBJ2-4; V gene: TRBV6-5; D gene: .; CDR3 DNA: TGTGCCAGCAGTTCCCGGACCTTAGCCAAAAACATTCAGTACTTC; CDR3 protein: CASSSRTLAKNIQYF
clone size: medium-sized; J gene: TRBJ1-2; V gene: TRBV20-1; D gene: TRBD1; CDR3 DNA: TGCAGTGCGGACCGGGACAGACTATTCTATGGCTACACCTTC; CDR3 protein: CSADRDRLFYGYTF
clone size: medium-sized; J gene: TRBJ1-5; V gene: TRBV19; D gene: TRBD1; CDR3 DNA: TGTGCCAGTAGCCCCAGGGACAGGGTCAATCAGCCCCAGCATTTT; CDR3 protein: CASSPRDRVNQPQHF
clone size: medium-sized; J gene: TRBJ2-7; V gene: TRBV5-1; D gene: .; CDR3 DNA: TGCGCCAGCAGCTTGGGACGGTTGAGCTCCTACGAGCAGTACTTC; CDR3 protein: CASSLGRLSSYEQYF
clone size: medium-sized; J gene: TRBJ2-7; V gene: TRBV4-3; D gene: .; CDR3 DNA: TGCGCCAGCAGCCAAGATAGGGTAAGCCGCGAGCAGTACTTC; CDR3 protein: CASSQDRVSREQYF
clone size: medium-sized; J gene: TRBJ1-2; V gene: TRBV7-8; D gene: .; CDR3 DNA: TGTGCCAGCAGCTTAGCATCCAGGGAAGGCGGCCGCTCCACCTTC; CDR3 protein: CASSLASREGGRSTF
clone size: .; J gene: TRBJ1-2; V gene: TRBV4-2; D gene: .; CDR3 DNA: TGTGCCAGCAGCCAAGTCGGGACGGATGGCGGCTACACCTTC; CDR3 protein: CASSQVGTDGGYTF
clone size: medium-sized; J gene: TRBJ2-3; V gene: TRBV7-2; D gene: TRBD2; CDR3 DNA: TGTGCCAGCAGTTTTAGCGGGGGGCCCGCCTTCGGCACAGATACGCAGTATTTT; CDR3 protein: CASSFSGGPAFGTDTQYF
clone size: .; J gene: TRBJ2-7; V gene: TRBV5-5; D gene: .; CDR3 DNA: TGTGCCAGCAGCTTCAATGGGTACGAGCAGTACTTC; CDR3 protein: CASSFNGYEQYF
clone size: medium-sized; J gene: TRBJ2-1; V gene: TRBV7-2; D gene: TRBD2; CDR3 DNA: TGTGCCAGCAGTCCTACTAGCGACCCTTACAATGAGCAGTTCTTC; CDR3 protein: CASSPTSDPYNEQFF
clone size: .; J gene: TRBJ2-3; V gene: TRBV6-2/TRBV6-3; D gene: TRBD2; CDR3 DNA: TGTGCCAGCAGATTAGCGGGAGGTCCAGATACGCAGTATTTT; CDR3 protein: CASRLAGGPDTQYF
clone size: medium-sized; J gene: TRBJ2-5; V gene: TRBV5-1; D gene: .; CDR3 DNA: TGCGCCAGCAGCTTGGATCCAGGGGGGATAGAGACCCAGTACTTC; CDR3 protein: CASSLDPGGIETQYF
clone size: many; J gene: TRBJ1-2; V gene: TRBV10-3; D gene: TRBD1; CDR3 DNA: TGTGCCATCTCCGGGACAGCGTACTATGGCTACACCTTC; CDR3 protein: CAISGTAYYGYTF
clone size: medium-sized; J gene: TRBJ2-1; V gene: TRBV18; D gene: .; CDR3 DNA: TGTGCCAGCTCACCATCTTATTCGAAATTGGAGGAGCAGTTCTTC; CDR3 protein: CASSPSYSKLEEQFF
clone size: medium-sized; J gene: TRBJ1-2; V gene: TRBV7-2; D gene: .; CDR3 DNA: TGTGCCAGCAGCTTTGGGTTCGGAGGAGGCTACACCTTC; CDR3 protein: CASSFGFGGGYTF
clone size: .; J gene: TRBJ2-3; V gene: TRBV4-1; D gene: .; CDR3 DNA: TGCGCCAGCAGCCGCTTCACGGGACCACAAGATACGCAGTATTTT; CDR3 protein: CASSRFTGPQDTQYF
clone size: .; J gene: TRBJ1-3; V gene: TRBV6-6; D gene: TRBD1; CDR3 DNA: TGTGCCAGCGGAACAGGGGGACCCTCTGGAAACACCATATATTTT; CDR3 protein: CASGTGGPSGNTIYF
clone size: medium-sized; J gene: TRBJ2-1; V gene: TRBV7-6; D gene: .; CDR3 DNA: TGTGCCAGCAGCCCGACTTCGCACCCCAGGAATGAGCAGTTCTTC; CDR3 protein: CASSPTSHPRNEQFF
clone size: .; J gene: TRBJ2-1; V gene: TRBV7-8; D gene: .; CDR3 DNA: TGTGCCATCAGCTTAGCGTACACGAGAGTCCTCAATGAGCAGTTCTTC; CDR3 protein: CAISLAYTRVLNEQFF
clone size: medium-sized; J gene: TRBJ2-3; V gene: TRBV3-2; D gene: .; CDR3 DNA: TGTGCCAGCAGCCCCATGACTAGCGGGGCCACAGATACGCAGTATTTT; CDR3 protein: CASSPMTSGATDTQYF
clone size: large; J gene: TRBJ2-7; V gene: TRBV7-6; D gene: .; CDR3 DNA: TGTGCCAGCAGCTTAGAGACAGCCTACGAGCAGTACTTC; CDR3 protein: CASSLETAYEQYF